These 12 T cell receptor beta chains were all obtained from the same sample, sequenced in a study of vaccination and CD4 T cells after COVID-19. Their antigens remain unidentified. The Oncomine TCR Beta short-read assay generated sequence data from the DNA of cultured CD4+ T cells. TCRdb re-called the PCR reads with MiXCR, one entry per CDR3 protein. The data show roughly 10,000 distinct CDR3 sequences, with roughly 30% seen just once and 15% held by the top ten. Noted treatment: roughly 10-day PBMC culture with coronavirus spike peptide pools or control peptides (ViraFEST assay). The specimen was CD4+ T cells from blood, cultured in vitro, collected after SARS-CoV-2 vaccination. Receptors originate from a human donor who had recovered from COVID-19.

The chain joins TRBV7-9 to TRBJ1-3, with D unresolved. The V gene lost 5 bases and the J gene lost 0 bases, with 11 bases spanning the gap. Germline CDR1 is SEHNR and CDR2 is FQNEAQ (reference sequence). The CDR3 consists of 15 residues. Here the CDR3 reads CASSPGYHSGNTIYF. The CDR3 DNA follows: TGTGCCAGCAGCCCTGGTTACCACTCTGGAAACACCATATATTTT. Combining the CDR3 with reference TRBV7-9 and TRBJ1-3 gives the whole variable domain DTGVSQNPRHKITKRGQNVTFRCDPISEHNRLYWYRQTLGQGPEFLTYFQNEAQLEKSRLLSDRFSAERPKGSFSTLEIQRTEQGDSAMYLCASSPGYHSGNTIYFGEGSWLTVV.

By share, this clonotype counts as medium-sized. This chain links TRBV20-1 with TRBJ1-2; 11 bases line up with TRBD1. CDR1 is DFQATT, CDR2 SNEGSKA, per germline (reference sequence). This CDR3 has 13 amino acids. The V gene end was trimmed by 5 bases and the J gene end by 3 bases; junction bases not matched to a gene: 2. The CDR3, as DNA: TGCAGTGCTCCGGACAGGGGGCACTATGGCTACACCTTC. Its translation: CSAPDRGHYGYTF.

By frequency in the sample, this clonotype is medium-sized (0.01 to 0.1%). The J gene is TRBJ2-1, the V gene TRBV6-2 or TRBV6-3; no clear D. Germline V lookup: CDR1 MNHEY, CDR2 SVGEGT. CDR3 size: 14 residues. Trimming left V 7 bases short and J 9 bases short, with 19 bases between. The CDR3 nucleotides are TGTGCCAGCACCCAAACTACGAATCATGGTGAGCAGTTCTTC. This sequence encodes CASTQTTNHGEQFF.

V gene TRBV19 combines with J gene TRBJ2-5, with D perhaps matching TRBD2 (6 bases). The CDR3 extends over 16 amino acids. Trimming stripped 3 bases from V and 2 bases from J, with 16 bases between. Germline CDR1 reads LNHDA; CDR2 reads SQIVND (reference sequence). DNA for the CDR3: TGTGCCAGTAGTATTAACTCTGGGGGGTCGCAAGAGACCCAGTACTTC. Its translation is CASSINSGGSQETQYF.

The rearrangement links TRBV2 to TRBJ1-2; D is perhaps TRBD1 (6 bases). The germline CDR1 and CDR2 sequences are SNHLY and FYNNEI. Trimming took off 10 bases at V and 4 bases at J, with 22 bases between the two ends. The CDR3 extends over 15 amino acids. The CDR3 here is CANREGRGFTYGYTF. The DNA for the CDR3 is TGTGCCAACAGAGAAGGCAGGGGCTTCACCTATGGCTACACCTTC.

The chain is built from TRBV21-1 and TRBJ1-5. TRBV21-1 is given as a pseudogene. The CDR3 runs 14 residues. The CDR3 sequence is CASSKALWNQPQHF. The CDR3 DNA sequence: TGTGCCAGCAGCAAAGCGCTCTGGAATCAGCCCCAGCATTTT.

This clonotype was seen a handful of times. CDR3 nucleotides: TGCAGTGCTAGAGAGCGATCCTCTGGAAACACCATATATTTT. It yields the protein CSARERSSGNTIYF. This sequence joins TRBV20-1 and TRBJ1-3; the D is unclear. Trimming removed 0 bases at V and 0 bases at J, with 6 bases between. The CDR3 has 14 amino acids. Germline V gene data show CDR1 as DFQATT and CDR2 as SNEGSKA (reference sequence).

This clonotype has only a few counts. The gene calls are TRBV6-1 and TRBJ2-1; D could derive from TRBD1 or TRBD2 (5 bases each). The tail of the sequence fits TRBJ2-7 better, so the J call may be wrong. The CDR3 sequence is 13 residues long. Germline CDR1 is MNHNS and CDR2 is SASEGT. CDR3 region: CASTNRWGYEQYF. In DNA form, the CDR3 reads TGTGCCAGCACCAACCGTTGGGGGTACGAGCAGTACTTC.

The CDR3 DNA reads as TGTGCCAGTAAAGGACTAGCGGGAGGTGACACCGGGGAGCTGTTTTTT. It translates to CASKGLAGGDTGELFF. The rearrangement joins TRBV19 to TRBJ2-2; 14 nucleotides align to TRBD2. From germline, CDR1 is LNHDA and CDR2 SQIVND (reference sequence). V shed 7 bases, J shed 3 bases, and the junction held 4 bases outside the gene matches. This CDR3 has 16 amino acids.

This sequence joins TRBV5-4 and TRBJ1-2; D possibly corresponds to TRBD1 (5 bases). Germline assignment: CDR1 SGHNT and CDR2 YYREEE (reference sequence). The CDR3 is made up of 14 amino acids. V dropped 4 bases and J dropped 5 bases, with 15 bases sitting between them. CDR3 in amino acids: CASSPDQGEYGYTF. The CDR3 DNA reads as TGTGCCAGCAGCCCCGACCAGGGTGAATATGGCTACACCTTC.

This rearrangement joins TRBV12-2 to TRBJ1-2; TRBD1 is taken as the D call from the table, unchecked against the DNA. TRBV12-2 is given as a pseudogene. The CDR3 consists of 14 residues. Written as DNA, the CDR3 is TGTGCCCCGGACGGGCCGACTGTTTTGGGTGGCTACACCTTC. This encodes CAPDGPTVLGGYTF.

The chain carries TRBV4-3 and TRBJ1-3; D is unresolved. V lost 1 base, J lost 4 bases, and 11 bases lay in between. CDR1 and CDR2 from the germline V gene are LGHNA and YSLEER. The CDR3 consists of 15 residues. CDR3: CASSQGLASGNTIYF. As DNA, the CDR3 is TGCGCCAGCAGCCAAGGGCTGGCGTCGGGAAACACCATATATTTT.